Listed here are 5 T cell receptor beta chains from one sample, sequenced in a study of beta chain features in type 1 diabetes. These receptors have no known antigen. Overall study results and limits: When Type 1 diabetes patients were examined, their TCRB CDR3s proved moderately but significantly shorter in all four CD4+ subsets.

The authors reverse transcribed all of the isolated RNA, so sequencing captured expressed TCRB transcripts. The assay was immunoSEQ multiplex PCR, and TCRdb's table has in-frame clones only and misses some. The table lists roughly 400,000 clones, 8.5% to 10% of them singletons. The specimen was central memory CD4+ T cells from blood. The receptors were gathered from a man aged 30-40 years with type 1 diabetes.

The V and J genes are TRBV6-5 and TRBJ2-5; D tentatively fits TRBD1 or TRBD2 (6 bases each). The ends were cut back, 0 bases at V and 13 bases at J, with 12 bases in the middle. The length of the CDR3 is 12 residues. Germline loops: CDR1 MNHEY, CDR2 SVGAGI. CDR3 sequence reads: CASSYSEGGPYF. The CDR3 bases are TGTGCCAGCAGTTACTCGGAGGGGGGACCGTACTTC.

This clone has just a few counts. The V and J genes are TRBV27 and TRBJ2-6; the match to TRBD1 covers 7 bases. CDR3 length: 16 residues. V was clipped by 6 bases and J by 2 bases; unmatched bases: 7. Germline CDR1 MNHEY, CDR2 SMNVEV (reference sequence). CDR3 protein: CASRPRTGPGANVLTF. The CDR3 bases are TGTGCCAGCAGGCCGAGGACAGGCCCTGGGGCCAACGTCCTGACTTTC.

This clone was recorded a few times. The chain carries TRBV5-5 and TRBJ1-2, with D unresolved. CDR1 and CDR2 (germline): SGHKS, YYEKEE (reference sequence). V lost 4 bases to trimming and J lost 2 bases, with 15 bases between them. The CDR3 spans 15 residues. CDR3 nucleotide sequence: TGTGCCAGCAGCGTCGGAACGGAGTTAAACTATGGCTACACCTTC. Translation: CASSVGTELNYGYTF.

As concerns this clone: The same CDR3 arises from other DNA sequences in this sample as well. V is TRBV7-3 and J is TRBJ2-5; 8 bases align to TRBD1. Germline trimming cut 3 bases from V and 5 bases from J; bases unmatched to any gene: 2. Per germline, CDR1 SGHTA and CDR2 FQGTGA. The CDR3 loop spans 13 amino acids. The CDR3 DNA sequence: TGTGCCAGCAGCTTCGGACAGGGCGAGACCCAGTACTTC. Protein: CASSFGQGETQYF.

The rearrangement links TRBV7-2 to TRBJ1-2; 9 bases map to TRBD1. CDR1 and CDR2 from the germline V gene are SGHTA and FQGNSA. V lost 5 bases to trimming and J lost 4 bases; unmatched junction nucleotides: 5. CDR3 length: 14 residues. The CDR3 DNA reads as TGTGCCAGCAGCCAAAAGGGACAGGGCTATGGCTACACCTTC. Residues: CASSQKGQGYGYTF.